Following are 6 T cell receptor beta chains from one sample sequenced in a study of shared clonotypes between healthy human individuals. Data came from immunoSEQ multiplex PCR; TCRdb stores just in-frame clones and leaves some out. The data hold millions of clones, with around 90% observed a single time. What was sequenced was naive CD4+ T cells sorted from blood. Stated subset: CD45RA+ positively selected. All receptors derive from a man aged 18 to 35 in good health.

In this sample, this clone turned up a few times. The chain uses TRBV28 and TRBJ1-1, with TRBD1 matching over 10 bases. Germline V CDR1 and CDR2: MDHEN, SYDVKM. This CDR3 comprises 14 residues. V lost 6 bases to trimming and J lost 6 bases; unmatched junction nucleotides: 7. DNA of the CDR3: TGTGCCAGCAGGTTGACAGGGGGCCGGGCTGAAGCTTTCTTT. Protein: CASRLTGGRAEAFF.

This clone has more than one count but fewer than ten. The chain employs TRBV5-1 and TRBJ1-1; 9 nucleotides match TRBD1. Germline V gene sequence: CDR1 SGHRS, CDR2 YFSETQ. The CDR3 runs to 14 residues. Germline trimming cut 4 bases from V and 5 bases from J; bases unmatched to any gene: 6. CDR3 nucleotide sequence: TGCGCCAGCAGCCAGGACAGGGGAACGACTGAAGCTTTCTTT. It encodes CASSQDRGTTEAFF. The full variable domain, rest sourced from reference TRBV5-1 and TRBJ1-1, is KAGVTQTPRYLIKTRGQQVTLSCSPISGHRSVSWYQQTPGQGLQFLFEYFSETQRNKGNFPGRFSGRQFSNSRSEMNVSTLELGDSALYLCASSQDRGTTEAFFGQGTRLTVV.

This clone was counted once. This sequence joins TRBV18 and TRBJ2-1; 14 bases fit TRBD2. Germline V gene lookup returns CDR1 KGHSH and CDR2 LQKENI. J lost 6 bases, V lost 5 bases, and 6 bases had no gene match. The CDR3 covers 16 residues. CDR3 amino acids: CASSSRTSGRPNEQFF. The CDR3 DNA reads as TGTGCCAGCTCATCCAGGACTAGCGGGAGGCCCAATGAGCAGTTCTTC.

This clone was counted a few times. The gene calls are TRBV19 and TRBJ1-2; D is unresolved. V gave up 6 bases and J gave up 4 bases, with 15 bases separating them. CDR1 is LNHDA and CDR2 is SQIVND in the germline V gene (reference sequence). The length of the CDR3 is 14 residues. The CDR3 is CASSPDTGFYGYTF. CDR3 DNA sequence: TGTGCCAGTAGCCCCGACACGGGCTTCTATGGCTACACCTTC.

This rearrangement joins TRBV5-4 to TRBJ1-1, with 8 bases aligning to TRBD1. Trimming cost V 4 bases and J 2 bases; bases outside gene matches: 4. The germline CDR1 and CDR2 sequences are SGHNT and YYREEE (reference sequence). The CDR3 spans 14 residues. The CDR3 reads CASSTQGANTEAFF. In DNA form, the CDR3 reads TGTGCCAGCAGCACGCAGGGGGCAAACACTGAAGCTTTCTTT.

The J gene is TRBJ2-5, the V gene TRBV5-8; TRBD1 aligns across 8 bases. Per the germline V gene, CDR1 is SGHTS and CDR2 is YDEGEE. The CDR3 runs to 14 residues. V dropped 3 bases and J dropped 5; count of bases not matched to a gene: 6. The CDR3 DNA sequence: TGTGCCAGCAGCTCCCAGGGGGCCGGGGAGACCCAGTACTTC. Translation gives CASSSQGAGETQYF.